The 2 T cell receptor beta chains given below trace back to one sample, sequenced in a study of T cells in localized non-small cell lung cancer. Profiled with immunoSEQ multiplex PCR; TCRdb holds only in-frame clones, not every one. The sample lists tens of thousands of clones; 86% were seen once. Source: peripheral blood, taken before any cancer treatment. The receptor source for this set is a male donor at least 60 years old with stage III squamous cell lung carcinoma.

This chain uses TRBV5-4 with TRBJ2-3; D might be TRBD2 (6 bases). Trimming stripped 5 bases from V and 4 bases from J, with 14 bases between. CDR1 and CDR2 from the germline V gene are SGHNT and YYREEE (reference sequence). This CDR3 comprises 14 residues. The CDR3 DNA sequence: TGTGCCAGCAGAACTAGCCCTCCCCCAGATACGCAGTATTTT. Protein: CASRTSPPPDTQYF.

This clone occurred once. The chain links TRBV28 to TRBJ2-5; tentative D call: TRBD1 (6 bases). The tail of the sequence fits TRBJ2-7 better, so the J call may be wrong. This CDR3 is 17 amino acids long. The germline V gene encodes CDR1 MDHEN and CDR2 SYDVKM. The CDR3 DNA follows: TGTGCCAGCAGTGACTATGAGCAGGGGCCCAAGCCTTACGAGCAGTACTTC. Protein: CASSDYEQGPKPYEQYF.